This entry features one T cell receptor beta chain sequence. These data belong to a study of graft-versus-host responses after intestinal transplantation. Clones were read by immunoSEQ multiplex PCR, and TCRdb kept only the in-frame ones, dropping some. Altogether roughly 23,000 clones are present, 90% to 95% being singletons, with the ten largest covering about 2%. The input for sequencing was PBMCs, taken approximately 39 days after intestinal transplant. This clonotype originated in a human patient who received an intestinal transplant, so some T cells may come from the graft donor.

The CDR3 DNA sequence: TGTGCCAGCAGCTTGGCCCACGGACAGGGTCTTCGCGAGCAGTACTTC. Its translation is CASSLAHGQGLREQYF. The chain is built from TRBV5-6 and TRBJ2-7, with 8 bases identical to TRBD1. The CDR3 runs 16 residues. The trim removed 0 bases at V and 6 bases at J, leaving 11 bases unmatched. Germline CDR1 and CDR2: SGHDT and YYEEEE.